These T cell receptor beta chains were read from a single sample in a study of shared clonotypes between healthy human individuals. The data were produced by immunoSEQ multiplex PCR, yet TCRdb's version contains in-frame clones alone and is incomplete. The sample consists of around 750,000 clones, around 67% of them appearing once. The specimen sequenced was memory CD4+ T cells sorted from blood. The receptors were gathered from a woman aged 30 to 39 in good health. The CDR3 runs from the conserved cysteine through the conserved F or W. D genes are given only for firm matches. Clone size is given for some rows only: seen once, a few or many times, or a class if the clone is expanded.

clone size	D gene	V gene	J gene	CDR3 DNA	CDR3 protein
-	-	TRBV28	TRBJ1-5	TGTGCCACCGTCCCTTTACAGGGGCCCCAGCATTTT	CATVPLQGPQHF
-	-	TRBV18	TRBJ2-1	TGTGCCAGCTCACCGTTGGACTACAATGAGCAGTTCTTC	CASSPLDYNEQFF
-	TRBD2	TRBV6-6	TRBJ2-5	TGTGCCAGCAGTCGGACCTCACTAGCGGGGGGAGAGACCCAGTACTTC	CASSRTSLAGGETQYF
-	TRBD1	TRBV30	TRBJ2-5	TGTGCCTGGAAGAGGGGGCAAGGGGAGACCCAGTACTTC	CAWKRGQGETQYF
-	-	TRBV25-1	TRBJ2-1	TGTGCCAGCAGTACGACAGCAGACAATGAGCAGTTCTTC	CASSTTADNEQFF
-	TRBD1	TRBV5-5	TRBJ2-4	TGTGCCAGCAGCCCCCGCGCAACGACAGGGGGCTGGAACATTCAGTACTTC	CASSPRATTGGWNIQYF
-	TRBD2	TRBV2	TRBJ2-1	TGTGCCAGCATCGGGACTAGCGGGGGGGTCTACAATGAGCAGTTCTTC	CASIGTSGGVYNEQFF
-	-	TRBV28	TRBJ1-2	TGTGCCAGCAGTTCTGGGGGTTTAGGGTATGGCTACACCTTC	CASSSGGLGYGYTF
-	TRBD1	TRBV9	TRBJ2-7	TGTGCCAGCAGCGTAGCTACAGGACAGGCCTACGAGCAGTACTTC	CASSVATGQAYEQYF
-	-	TRBV10-3	TRBJ2-7	TGTGCCATCAGTGACAGGGGAGCTAGGGACGAGCAGTACTTC	CAISDRGARDEQYF
-	-	TRBV12-5	TRBJ2-5	TGTGCTAGTGGTTTCCAGGGAGAAGAGACCCAGTACTTC	CASGFQGEETQYF
-	-	TRBV29-1	TRBJ1-2	TGCAGCGTTGGTCGAGGGTCCGGCTATGGCTACACCTTC	CSVGRGSGYGYTF
-	-	TRBV11-2	TRBJ1-1	TGTGCCAGCAGCGCCAACAGGGAAAGGGCTTTCTTT	CASSANRERAFF
-	-	TRBV19	TRBJ2-1	TGTGCCAGTACCTCGATGTGGGGAAATGAGCAGTTCTTC	CASTSMWGNEQFF
-	-	TRBV5-1	TRBJ1-1	TGCGCCAGCACCCAAACTGGAATGAACACTGAAGCTTTCTTT	CASTQTGMNTEAFF
-	-	TRBV2	TRBJ2-6	TGTGCCAGCAGTGAAGCGCTAGGGGACTCTGGGGCCAACGTCCTGACTTTC	CASSEALGDSGANVLTF
few	TRBD2	TRBV5-1	TRBJ2-1	TGCGCCAGCAGCGAAAGTAGCGGGAGTTACAATGAGCAGTTCTTC	CASSESSGSYNEQFF
few	TRBD1	TRBV28	TRBJ1-5	TGTGCCAGCAGTTTCTCAGGGGGGGCCCGCAATCAGCCCCAGCATTTT	CASSFSGGARNQPQHF